The clone carrying this TCR beta chain was detected many times. Its matching antigen is unknown. Time point in this sample: patch test 1, 2 weeks after DPC sensitization. The sample's treatment: therapeutic diphenylcyclopropenone sensitization with weekly scalp DPC. Blood collection took place prior to placing each patch test. The CDR3 spans 12 residues. CDR1 and CDR2 from the germline V gene are MDHEN and SYDVKM. Trimming removed 9 bases from V and 2 bases from J, with 11 bases in between. The sample originates from a study of human T cells and chemical hapten exposure. Study-wide background: Per-sample TCR yields varied mainly from small pooled library volume differences. Study-level findings and limits: PT1 expanded TCR counts correlated positively with patch test score.

Individual cDNA molecules in this library carried unique molecular identifiers. TCRdb processed the RACE reads anew with MiXCR; each CDR3 protein has one entry. Of roughly 120,000 distinct CDR3 sequences listed, about 12% are singletons. This TCR came from a woman in her forties or fifties with alopecia areata. Some clones in this sample may be carry-over from other donors' samples. The input for sequencing was whole blood, taken in connection with sensitization to the hapten diphenylcyclopropenone (DPC). The chain joins TRBV28 to TRBJ2-7; unclear D gene. The CDR3 DNA is TGTGCCAGTCTTAGAGACGCCTACGAGCAGTACTTC. This translates into CASLRDAYEQYF.